These T cell receptor beta chains were read from a single sample in a study of cytomegalovirus exposure and HLA in healthy donors. Measured with immunoSEQ multiplex PCR; TCRdb has only the in-frame clones, and not every one. The sample shows around 180,000 clones, about 80% of them seen only once. The sequenced sample consisted of PBMCs. These receptors originate from a man between 60 and 75 years old in good health and CMV-seronegative. Each CDR3 is given with its conserved first and last residue. The D gene is left open where the match is weak. The listing skips clone size in some rows; elsewhere it reads once, few, many or a size class.

V gene	D gene	J gene	clone size	CDR3 DNA	CDR3 protein
TRBV19	TRBD2	TRBJ2-3	-	TGTGCCAGTAGTTCCCATAGCGGGAGAGCCACAGATACGCAGTATTTT	CASSSHSGRATDTQYF
TRBV28	-	TRBJ2-7	few	TGTGCCAGCAGGCCGATCCAAAAGAGCTACGAGCAGTACTTC	CASRPIQKSYEQYF
TRBV9	TRBD2	TRBJ2-5	-	TGTGCCAGCAGCGTTGGACTAGCGGGAGGAGAGACCCAGTACTTC	CASSVGLAGGETQYF
TRBV6-1	TRBD2	TRBJ2-5	-	TGTGCCAGCAGTGACCTAACTAGCGGGAGTCTAGAGACCCAGTACTTC	CASSDLTSGSLETQYF
TRBV28	-	TRBJ2-2	-	TGTGCCAGTATAAGCGGCGTTGTGGGGGAGCTGTTTTTT	CASISGVVGELFF
TRBV7-9	TRBD2	TRBJ2-7	-	TGTGCCAGCAGCTTAGCCGGGACTAACAAGGGCGAGCAGCACTTC	CASSLAGTNKGEQHF
TRBV27	-	TRBJ2-7	few	TGTGCCAGCAGTGTCGGGACTGGCTACGAGCAGTACTTC	CASSVGTGYEQYF
TRBV5-1	TRBD2	TRBJ2-7	-	TGCGCCAGCAGCTTGGGGGAACTAGCGGGAGGCCACGAGCAGTACTTC	CASSLGELAGGHEQYF
TRBV4-2	-	TRBJ1-5	-	TGTGCCAGCAGCCAAGATGGGAGGGGGGGAAATCAGCCCCAGCATTTT	CASSQDGRGGNQPQHF
TRBV15	TRBD2	TRBJ2-7	-	TGTGCCACCAGCAGAGGTAGCGGGACCTCCTACGAGCAGTACTTC	CATSRGSGTSYEQYF
TRBV5-4	TRBD1	TRBJ2-2	-	TGTGCCAGCAGCTTGCCTAAGGGACAGACCGGGGAGCTGTTTTTT	CASSLPKGQTGELFF
TRBV6-1	-	TRBJ1-1	once	TGTGCCAGCAGAAACTCCAGGGGCCGGTACACTGAAGCTTTCTTT	CASRNSRGRYTEAFF
TRBV27	TRBD2	TRBJ2-1	-	TGTGCCAGCAGTTCCCTCTCGGGAGGGATCTACAATGAGCAGTTCTTC	CASSSLSGGIYNEQFF
TRBV3-1/TRBV3-2	-	TRBJ2-5	-	TGTGCCCCTAGAGAGACCCAGTACTTC	CAPRETQYF
TRBV27	-	TRBJ1-1	-	TGTGCCAGCAGCCAAATGGGAGGGCGGGGGAACACTGAAGCTTTCTTT	CASSQMGGRGNTEAFF
TRBV2	-	TRBJ2-3	-	TGTGCCAGCAGCCAATACGGGACTCTTAGCACAGATACGCAGTATTTT	CASSQYGTLSTDTQYF
TRBV2	-	TRBJ1-2	-	TGTGCCAGCACCCTTTGGACACGGGGCTACACCTTC	CASTLWTRGYTF
TRBV9	-	TRBJ1-4	-	TGTGCCAGCAGCAACCGTAGGAGGGCGGGAGGGGAGGGGTTATGGAATGAAAAACTGTTTTTT	CASSNRRRAGGEGLWNEKLFF
TRBV27	-	TRBJ2-7	-	TGTGCCAGCAGTCCTCGTCAGGCGGGCCTTACCTACGAGCAGTACTTC	CASSPRQAGLTYEQYF
TRBV4-3	-	TRBJ1-4	-	TGCGCCAGCAGCCAGTCTCGGTCGAGGGAAAAACTGTTTTTT	CASSQSRSREKLFF
TRBV25-1	TRBD2	TRBJ2-5	few	TGTGCCAGCAGTGCCTGGGCTAGCGGGGGGGCGAAGGAGACCCAGTACTTC	CASSAWASGGAKETQYF
TRBV6-5	TRBD2	TRBJ2-7	-	TGTGCCAGCTCCGGGGGGGCCTACGAGCAGTACTTC	CASSGGAYEQYF
TRBV4-2	-	TRBJ2-2	-	TGTGCCAGCAGCCAAGAGGGACTGGCCGGGGAGCTGTTTTTT	CASSQEGLAGELFF
TRBV25-1	TRBD1	TRBJ1-6	-	TGTGCCAGCAGTGTCAGGACAGGGGATTCACCCCTCCACTTT	CASSVRTGDSPLHF
TRBV6-1	TRBD1	TRBJ2-5	once	TGTGCCACCGAGGGACAGCGTCAAGAGACCCAGTACTTC	CATEGQRQETQYF
TRBV6-5	TRBD1	TRBJ1-2	few	TGTGCCAGCAATGACCAAGGGACAGGGTTCGGCTACACCTTC	CASNDQGTGFGYTF
TRBV4-1	TRBD2	TRBJ2-7	-	TGCGCCAGCAGCCGTATAGGCGGGGGTGACCACTGGGAGCAGTACTTC	CASSRIGGGDHWEQYF
TRBV6-4	-	TRBJ1-1	-	TGTGCCAGCAGTTCGGAGGGTAGCACTGAAGCTTTCTTT	CASSSEGSTEAFF
TRBV6-1	-	TRBJ1-1	-	TGTGCCGGATTCAGGGAAATCAAAGGTGAAGCTTTCTTT	CAGFREIKGEAFF
TRBV19	TRBD1	TRBJ2-7	-	TGTGCCAGTGGGGACAGGCCCTCCTACGAGCAGTACTTC	CASGDRPSYEQYF
TRBV7-2	TRBD2	TRBJ2-2	-	TGTGCCAGCAGCACCAGCGGGAGAAGCACCGGGGAGCTGTTTTTT	CASSTSGRSTGELFF
TRBV5-5	-	TRBJ2-6	-	TGTGCCAGCAGCTCATCACACTCTGGGGCCAACGTCCTGACTTTC	CASSSSHSGANVLTF
TRBV9	-	TRBJ1-1	-	TGTGCCAGCAGCGTAGGGGGGGTGGGGAACACTGAAGCTTTCTTT	CASSVGGVGNTEAFF
TRBV9	TRBD2	TRBJ2-1	-	TGTGCCAGCAGCGTGGGGGGTAGCGGGGGCCCCTGGGGGGATGAGCAGTTCTTC	CASSVGGSGGPWGDEQFF
TRBV5-1	TRBD2	TRBJ2-7	-	TGCGCCAGCAGCTTGCTATCTCTAGCGGGAGTTTACGAGCAGTACTTC	CASSLLSLAGVYEQYF
TRBV6-5	TRBD1	TRBJ2-1	-	TGTGCCAGCAGTGCGACAGGGTGGGGATACAATGAGCAGTTCTTC	CASSATGWGYNEQFF
TRBV7-2	TRBD2	TRBJ2-7	few	TGTGCCAGCAGCCCCCGACTAGCGGGGACCTACGAGCAGTACTTC	CASSPRLAGTYEQYF
TRBV5-6	TRBD1	TRBJ2-5	few	TGTGCCAGCACCTACGGGACAGGGCATGAGACCCAGTACTTC	CASTYGTGHETQYF
TRBV7-9	TRBD2	TRBJ2-7	few	TGTGCCAGCAGCTGGACTAGCGGGGCCCCCTACGAGCAGTACTTC	CASSWTSGAPYEQYF
TRBV14	-	TRBJ2-1	-	TGTGCCAGCAGCCAAGGGTATCTAGCCCCTGAGCAGTTCTTC	CASSQGYLAPEQFF
TRBV21-1	-	TRBJ1-4	-	TGTGCCAGCAGCAAGAGACAGCATTTAATCGCAACTAATGAAAAACTGTTTTTT	CASSKRQHLIATNEKLFF
TRBV7-9	TRBD2	TRBJ2-7	few	TGTGCCAGCAGCTTGAGGACTAGCGACTCCTACGAGCAGTACTTC	CASSLRTSDSYEQYF
TRBV4-2	-	TRBJ1-3	-	TGTGCCAGCAGCCAAGATTCGGGGAGTGTAGCCGGAAACACCATATATTTT	CASSQDSGSVAGNTIYF
TRBV5-1	-	TRBJ2-5	once	TGCGCCAGCAGCTTGAACGGGGTCCCTCAAGAGACCCAGTACTTC	CASSLNGVPQETQYF
TRBV5-1	TRBD2	TRBJ2-2	-	TGCGCCAGCAGCCACAAGACTAGCGGGGCGAACACCGGGGAGCTGTTTTTT	CASSHKTSGANTGELFF
TRBV29-1	TRBD1	TRBJ1-1	-	TGCAGCGCCGCGGGACAGGGCCTAGCTTTCTTT	CSAAGQGLAFF
TRBV28	-	TRBJ2-2	-	TGTGCCAGCAGTTTTCAGGTAGAGGGGGAGCTGTTTTTT	CASSFQVEGELFF
TRBV6-5	TRBD1	TRBJ2-7	few	TGTGCCAGCAGTTACGGCAGACAGGGGAGCTACGAGCAGTACTTC	CASSYGRQGSYEQYF
TRBV6-1	-	TRBJ1-2	-	TGTGCCAGCAGTGACCTCCGGGACACGCATCTCTATGGCTACACCTTC	CASSDLRDTHLYGYTF
TRBV29-1	TRBD1	TRBJ1-2	-	TGCAGCGTTCCCGACAGGGCAAGTCGTAGTGGCTACACCTTC	CSVPDRASRSGYTF